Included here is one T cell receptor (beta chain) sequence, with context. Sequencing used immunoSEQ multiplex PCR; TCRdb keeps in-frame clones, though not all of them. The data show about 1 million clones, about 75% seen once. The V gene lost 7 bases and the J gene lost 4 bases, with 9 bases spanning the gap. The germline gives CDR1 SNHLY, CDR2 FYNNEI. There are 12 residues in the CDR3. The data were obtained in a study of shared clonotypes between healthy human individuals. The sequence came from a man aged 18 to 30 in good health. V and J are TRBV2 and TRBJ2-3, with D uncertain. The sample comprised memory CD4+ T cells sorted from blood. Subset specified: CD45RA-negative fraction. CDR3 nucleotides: TGTGCCAGCACGGTGGGCTCAGATACGCAGTATTTT. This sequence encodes CASTVGSDTQYF.